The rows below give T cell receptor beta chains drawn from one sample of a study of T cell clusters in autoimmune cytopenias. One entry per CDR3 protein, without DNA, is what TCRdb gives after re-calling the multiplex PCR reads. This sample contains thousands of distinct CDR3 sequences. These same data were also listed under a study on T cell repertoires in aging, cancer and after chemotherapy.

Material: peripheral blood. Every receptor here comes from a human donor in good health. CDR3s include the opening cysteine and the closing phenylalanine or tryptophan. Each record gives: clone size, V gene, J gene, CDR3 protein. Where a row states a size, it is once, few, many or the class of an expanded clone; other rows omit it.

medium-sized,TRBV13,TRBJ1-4,CASSLGKGLFF
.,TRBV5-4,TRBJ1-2,CASSPLSGVNYGYTF
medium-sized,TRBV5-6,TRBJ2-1,CASSPPDGIVQFF
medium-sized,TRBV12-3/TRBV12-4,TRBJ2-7,CASSNRDTEQYF
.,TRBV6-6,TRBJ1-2,CASMPGQANYGYTF
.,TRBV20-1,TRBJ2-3,CSASLRAGASTDTQYF
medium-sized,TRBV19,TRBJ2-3,CASSPTSGVDTQYF
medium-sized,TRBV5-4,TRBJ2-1,CASSPPTSGRAGNEQFF
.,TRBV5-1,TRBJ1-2,CASSLGQGWAIYGYTF
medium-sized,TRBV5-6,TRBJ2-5,CASSSLSRFSGTQYF